The T cell receptor beta chain described here comes from a study of blood T cells in healthy people across ages. Study-level points and caveats: When set beside aged donors, long-lived donors presented more naive CD4+ cells and higher diversity. Because donor CMV status was unknown, expanded clonotype changes were possibly confounded.

From germline, CDR1 is MGHRA and CDR2 YSYEKL. The CDR3 has 16 residues. V was cut by 6 bases and J by 0 bases, with 17 bases left in between. Researchers isolated at least 6 million PBMCs per sample. This clonotype showed up many times. Its antigen is unknown. With a J-beta primer mix and a sample-barcoded 5' primer, a second PCR ran about 7 to 12 cycles. From the 5' RACE reads, TCRdb called clonotypes with MiXCR, one entry per CDR3 protein. The sample contains about 1.6 million distinct CDR3 sequences, around 35% of which appear only once. J is TRBJ2-5 and V is TRBV4-1, with D perhaps TRBD2 (7 bases). This TCR came from a woman in her twenties or thirties in good health. The sequencing sample was made of blood. The CDR3 DNA sequence: TGCGCCAGCAGTCGGGTTGGCGGGGGCGACCAAGAGACCCAGTACTTC. Its protein is CASSRVGGGDQETQYF.